These T cell receptor beta chains were read from a single sample in a study of T cell responses to AZD1222 COVID-19 vaccine. The method was immunoSEQ multiplex PCR; TCRdb's version includes in-frame clones alone and lacks a portion of them. Of 100,000 or so clones listed, around nine tenths are singletons. This sample comprised peripheral blood, obtained 28 days after the second AZD1222 dose. The receptor source for this set is an adult who received the AZD1222 COVID-19 vaccine. Both conserved end residues are part of each CDR3. D genes are given only for firm matches. Size values are once, few and many counts, or a class for expanded clones, and some rows have none.

V: TRBV5-1
J: TRBJ1-1
length: 13
size: NA
D: NA
DNA: TGCGCCAGCAGCTTAGGTACAGCGGCTGAAGCTTTCTTT
CDR3: CASSLGTAAEAFF

V: TRBV25-1
J: TRBJ1-4
length: 14
size: NA
D: NA
DNA: TGTGCCAGCAGTGAATGGGCAGATAGCGAAAAACTGTTTTTT
CDR3: CASSEWADSEKLFF

V: TRBV19
J: TRBJ2-7
length: 15
size: once
D: TRBD1
DNA: TGTGCCAGTACCCCCCGGACAGGGGGGTACGGCGAGCAGTACTTC
CDR3: CASTPRTGGYGEQYF

V: TRBV30
J: TRBJ2-7
length: 12
size: NA
D: NA
DNA: TGTGCCTGGAGGCCATCCTCCTACGAGCAGTACTTC
CDR3: CAWRPSSYEQYF

V: TRBV5-6
J: TRBJ1-2
length: 15
size: NA
D: NA
DNA: TGTGCCAGCAGCTTGGGACAAAGACAAGTACTGGGCTACACCTTC
CDR3: CASSLGQRQVLGYTF

V: TRBV7-3
J: TRBJ2-3
length: 14
size: NA
D: NA
DNA: TGTGCCAGCAGCTTACTAGGGGAAACAGATACGCAGTATTTT
CDR3: CASSLLGETDTQYF

V: TRBV12-5
J: TRBJ1-1
length: 12
size: NA
D: NA
DNA: TGTGCTAGTGGTTTGCCCCAGGTAGAAGCTTTCTTT
CDR3: CASGLPQVEAFF

V: TRBV7-9
J: TRBJ2-2
length: 17
size: NA
D: NA
DNA: TGTGCCAGCAGCTTTTGGGGTACAAGGAAGAACACCGGGGAGCTGTTTTTT
CDR3: CASSFWGTRKNTGELFF

V: TRBV5-1
J: TRBJ2-3
length: 17
size: NA
D: TRBD2
DNA: TGCGCCAGCAGCCCGACAGCTTGGACTAGGGGAGTAGATACGCAGTATTTT
CDR3: CASSPTAWTRGVDTQYF

V: TRBV15
J: TRBJ2-7
length: 17
size: NA
D: TRBD2
DNA: TGTGCCACCAGCAGAGATTTTGCGTCTAGCGGAACCTACGAGCAGTACTTC
CDR3: CATSRDFASSGTYEQYF

V: TRBV19
J: TRBJ2-7
length: 17
size: NA
D: NA
DNA: TGTGCCAGTAGTCACTCCTCGGGACACCACTCATCCTACGAGCAGTACTTC
CDR3: CASSHSSGHHSSYEQYF

V: TRBV6-1
J: TRBJ1-3
length: 15
size: NA
D: NA
DNA: TGTGCCAGCAGTGAAGTAGGGGGCTCTGGAAACACCATATATTTT
CDR3: CASSEVGGSGNTIYF

V: TRBV19
J: TRBJ2-4
length: 14
size: NA
D: NA
DNA: TGTGCCAGTAGGACCGGGACACTCAAAAACATTCAGTACTTC
CDR3: CASRTGTLKNIQYF

V: TRBV30
J: TRBJ2-2
length: 13
size: NA
D: NA
DNA: TGTGCCTGGAGTCGGCCAAACACCGGGGAGCTGTTTTTT
CDR3: CAWSRPNTGELFF

V: TRBV7-3
J: TRBJ2-7
length: 13
size: NA
D: NA
DNA: TGTGCCAGCAGCTTAGATGGGTTGGGTGAGCAGTACTTC
CDR3: CASSLDGLGEQYF

V: TRBV19
J: TRBJ1-1
length: 15
size: NA
D: NA
DNA: TGTGCCAGTAGTATAGGGAGGACACCAAACACTGAAGCTTTCTTT
CDR3: CASSIGRTPNTEAFF

V: TRBV14
J: TRBJ1-4
length: 16
size: few
D: NA
DNA: TGTGCCAGCAGCCAAGACGCTCCGGGCCCCTCTGAAAAACTGTTTTTT
CDR3: CASSQDAPGPSEKLFF

V: TRBV5-1
J: TRBJ1-6
length: 19
size: NA
D: NA
DNA: TGCGCCAGCAGCCATCCGGAAGGGCCTAAGGTATTCTATAATTCACCCCTCCACTTT
CDR3: CASSHPEGPKVFYNSPLHF

V: TRBV24-1
J: TRBJ2-3
length: 13
size: NA
D: NA
DNA: TGTGCCACAGGGAGCGGGAGCACAGATACGCAGTATTTT
CDR3: CATGSGSTDTQYF

V: TRBV29-1
J: TRBJ1-1
length: 14
size: NA
D: NA
DNA: TGCAGCGTTAGGGGGATGGCAGGGAACACTGAAGCTTTCTTT
CDR3: CSVRGMAGNTEAFF

V: TRBV24-1
J: TRBJ1-2
length: 16
size: NA
D: NA
DNA: TGTGCCACCAGTGACTCGAGGTGGGGCAGCTTCTATGGCTACACCTTC
CDR3: CATSDSRWGSFYGYTF

V: TRBV25-1
J: TRBJ2-7
length: 14
size: few
D: TRBD2
DNA: TGTGCCAGCAGTGAATTCCTAGCGGGAGACGAGCAGTACTTC
CDR3: CASSEFLAGDEQYF

V: TRBV28
J: TRBJ1-6
length: 12
size: NA
D: NA
DNA: TGTGCCAGCAGTTTACAAAGCTTACCCCTGCACTTT
CDR3: CASSLQSLPLHF

V: TRBV24-1
J: TRBJ2-1
length: 17
size: NA
D: TRBD2
DNA: TGTGCCACCAGTGATCCCGGACGGCGCGGGAGGGGAGATGAGCAGTTCTTC
CDR3: CATSDPGRRGRGDEQFF

V: TRBV7-8
J: TRBJ1-1
length: 13
size: NA
D: TRBD1
DNA: TGTGCCAGCAGCTGGACAGGGTTGTTTGGAGCTTTCTTT
CDR3: CASSWTGLFGAFF

V: TRBV18
J: TRBJ1-5
length: 14
size: NA
D: NA
DNA: TGTGCCAGCTCTCAACAGGGTAGCAATCAGCCCCAGCATTTT
CDR3: CASSQQGSNQPQHF

V: TRBV7-9
J: TRBJ2-1
length: 14
size: NA
D: TRBD2
DNA: TGTGCCAGCAGCTTGGGACTAGCGGCGGATGAGCAGTTCTTC
CDR3: CASSLGLAADEQFF

V: TRBV12-5
J: TRBJ2-1
length: 12
size: NA
D: NA
DNA: TGTGCTAGTGGTCTCGAGAGAGGGGAGCAGTTCTTC
CDR3: CASGLERGEQFF